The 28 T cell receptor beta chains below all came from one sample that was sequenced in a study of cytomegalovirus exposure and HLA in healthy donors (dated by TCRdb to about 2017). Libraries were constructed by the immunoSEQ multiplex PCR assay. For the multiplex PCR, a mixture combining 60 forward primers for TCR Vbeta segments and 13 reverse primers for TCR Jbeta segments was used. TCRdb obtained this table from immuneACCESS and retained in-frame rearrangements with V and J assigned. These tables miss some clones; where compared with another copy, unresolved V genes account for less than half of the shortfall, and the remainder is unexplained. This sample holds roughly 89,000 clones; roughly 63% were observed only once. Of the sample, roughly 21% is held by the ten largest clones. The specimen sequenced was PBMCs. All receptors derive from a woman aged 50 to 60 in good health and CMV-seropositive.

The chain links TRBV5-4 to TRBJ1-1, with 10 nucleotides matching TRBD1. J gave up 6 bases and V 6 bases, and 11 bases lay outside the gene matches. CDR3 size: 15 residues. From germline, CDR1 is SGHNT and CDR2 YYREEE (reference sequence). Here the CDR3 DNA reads TGTGCCAGCATCTCCGGGACAGGGGATTTCGCTGAAGCTTTCTTT. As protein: CASISGTGDFAEAFF. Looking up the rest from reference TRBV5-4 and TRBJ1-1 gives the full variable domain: ETGVTQSPTHLIKTRGQQVTLRCSSQSGHNTVSWYQQALGQGPQFIFQYYREEENGRGNFPPRFSGLQFPNYSSELNVNALELDDSALYLCASISGTGDFAEAFFGQGTRLTVV.

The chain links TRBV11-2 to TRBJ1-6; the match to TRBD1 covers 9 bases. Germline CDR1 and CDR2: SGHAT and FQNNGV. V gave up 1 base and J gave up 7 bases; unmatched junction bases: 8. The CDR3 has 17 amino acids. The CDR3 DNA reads TGTGCCAGCAGCTTAGGTCAGGGACAGGGAGTGAATTCACCCCTCCACTTT. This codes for CASSLGQGQGVNSPLHF.

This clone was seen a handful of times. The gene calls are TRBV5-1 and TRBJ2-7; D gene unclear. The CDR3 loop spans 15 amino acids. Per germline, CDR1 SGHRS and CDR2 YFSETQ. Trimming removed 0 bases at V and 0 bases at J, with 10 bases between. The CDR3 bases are TGCGCCAGCAGCTTGGTTGCCTCGAGCTCCTACGAGCAGTACTTC. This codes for CASSLVASSSYEQYF.

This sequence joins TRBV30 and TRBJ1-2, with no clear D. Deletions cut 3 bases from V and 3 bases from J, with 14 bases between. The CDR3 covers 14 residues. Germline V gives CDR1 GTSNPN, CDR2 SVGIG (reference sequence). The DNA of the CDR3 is TGTGCCTGGAGGACGGGTCTTAAAGACTATGGCTACACCTTC. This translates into CAWRTGLKDYGYTF. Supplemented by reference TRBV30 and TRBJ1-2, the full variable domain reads SQTIHQWPATLVQPVGSPLSLECTVEGTSNPNLYWYRQAAGRGLQLLFYSVGIGQISSEVPQNLSASRPQDRQFILSSKKLLLSDSGFYLCAWRTGLKDYGYTFGSGTRLTVV.

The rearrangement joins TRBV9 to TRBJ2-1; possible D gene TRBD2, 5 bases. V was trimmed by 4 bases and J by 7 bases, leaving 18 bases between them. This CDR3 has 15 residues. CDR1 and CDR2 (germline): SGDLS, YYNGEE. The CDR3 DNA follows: TGTGCCAGCAGCCCCGAGCCCGCCCCGGGGAATGAGCAGTTCTTC. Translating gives CASSPEPAPGNEQFF.

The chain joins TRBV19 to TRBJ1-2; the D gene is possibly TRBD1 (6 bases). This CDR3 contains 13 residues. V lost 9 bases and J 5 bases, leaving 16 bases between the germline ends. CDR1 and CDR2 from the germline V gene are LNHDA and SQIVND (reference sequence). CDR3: CASHPAGAYGYTF. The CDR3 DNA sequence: TGTGCCAGCCATCCGGCAGGGGCTTATGGCTACACCTTC.

DNA of the CDR3: TGTGCCAGTAGGACCCAAGGGGTGAACACTGAAGCTTTCTTT. It specifies CASRTQGVNTEAFF. J is TRBJ1-1 and V is TRBV19, with a possible D match to TRBD1 (5 bases). The CDR3 contains 14 residues. The V gene's germline CDR1 is LNHDA and CDR2 SQIVND (reference sequence). Trimming took off 6 bases at V and 0 bases at J, with 11 bases between the two ends.

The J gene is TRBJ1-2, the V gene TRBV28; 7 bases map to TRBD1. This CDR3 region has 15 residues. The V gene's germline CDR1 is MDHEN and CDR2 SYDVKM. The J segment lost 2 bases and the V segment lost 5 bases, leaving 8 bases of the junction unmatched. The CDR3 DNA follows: TGTGCCAGCAGTGGAGGGGGCGGGAGGAACTATGGCTACACCTTC. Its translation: CASSGGGGRNYGYTF.

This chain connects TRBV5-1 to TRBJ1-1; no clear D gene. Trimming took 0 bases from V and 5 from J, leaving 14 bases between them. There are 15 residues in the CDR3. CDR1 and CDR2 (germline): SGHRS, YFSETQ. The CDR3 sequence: CASSLGSQLWTEAFF. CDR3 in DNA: TGCGCCAGCAGCTTGGGAAGTCAGTTATGGACTGAAGCTTTCTTT. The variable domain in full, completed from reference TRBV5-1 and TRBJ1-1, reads KAGVTQTPRYLIKTRGQQVTLSCSPISGHRSVSWYQQTPGQGLQFLFEYFSETQRNKGNFPGRFSGRQFSNSRSEMNVSTLELGDSALYLCASSLGSQLWTEAFFGQGTRLTVV.

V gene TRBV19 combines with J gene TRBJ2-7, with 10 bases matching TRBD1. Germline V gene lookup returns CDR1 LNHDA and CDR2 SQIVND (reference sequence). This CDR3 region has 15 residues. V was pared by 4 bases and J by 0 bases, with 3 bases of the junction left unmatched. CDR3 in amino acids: CASSRQGASSYEQYF. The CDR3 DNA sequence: TGTGCCAGTAGTAGACAGGGGGCCAGCTCCTACGAGCAGTACTTC.

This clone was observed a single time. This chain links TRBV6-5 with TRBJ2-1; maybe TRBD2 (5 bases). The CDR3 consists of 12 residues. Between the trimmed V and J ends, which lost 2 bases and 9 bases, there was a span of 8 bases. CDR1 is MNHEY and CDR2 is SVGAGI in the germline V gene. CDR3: CASSYLSGEQFF. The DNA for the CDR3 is TGTGCCAGCAGTTACCTGAGCGGTGAGCAGTTCTTC.

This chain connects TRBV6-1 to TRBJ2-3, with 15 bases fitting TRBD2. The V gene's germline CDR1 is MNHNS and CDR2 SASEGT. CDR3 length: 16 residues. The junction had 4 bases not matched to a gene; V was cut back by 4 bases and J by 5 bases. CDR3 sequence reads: CASSGTSGGVGDTQYF. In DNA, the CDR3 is TGTGCCAGCAGTGGGACTAGCGGGGGGGTCGGAGATACGCAGTATTTT.

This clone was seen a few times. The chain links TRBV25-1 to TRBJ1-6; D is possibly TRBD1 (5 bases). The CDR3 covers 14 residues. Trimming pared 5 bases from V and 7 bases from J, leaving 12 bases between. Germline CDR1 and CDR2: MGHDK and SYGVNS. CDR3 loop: CASSRTGGNSPLHF. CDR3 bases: TGTGCCAGCAGTCGTACTGGGGGGAATTCACCCCTCCACTTT.

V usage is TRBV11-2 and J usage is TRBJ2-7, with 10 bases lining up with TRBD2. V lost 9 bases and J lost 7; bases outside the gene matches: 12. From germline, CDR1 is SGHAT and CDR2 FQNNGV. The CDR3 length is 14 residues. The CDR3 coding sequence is TGTGCCAGTTCCTCAGTAGCGGGGGGAGGAGAGCAGTACTTC. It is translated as CASSSVAGGGEQYF.

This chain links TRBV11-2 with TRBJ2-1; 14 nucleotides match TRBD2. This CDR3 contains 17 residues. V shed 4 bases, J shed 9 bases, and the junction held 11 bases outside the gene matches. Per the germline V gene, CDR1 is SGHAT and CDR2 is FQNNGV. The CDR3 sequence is CASSSTSGTSGGREQFF. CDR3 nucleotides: TGTGCCAGCAGCTCGACCTCCGGGACTAGCGGGGGCCGTGAGCAGTTCTTC.

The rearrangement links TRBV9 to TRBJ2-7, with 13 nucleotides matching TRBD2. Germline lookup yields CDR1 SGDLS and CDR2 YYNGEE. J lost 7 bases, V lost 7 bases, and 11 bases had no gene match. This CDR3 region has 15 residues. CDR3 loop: CASLHRTSGGREQYF. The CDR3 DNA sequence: TGTGCCAGCCTCCACCGGACTAGCGGGGGTAGGGAGCAGTACTTC.

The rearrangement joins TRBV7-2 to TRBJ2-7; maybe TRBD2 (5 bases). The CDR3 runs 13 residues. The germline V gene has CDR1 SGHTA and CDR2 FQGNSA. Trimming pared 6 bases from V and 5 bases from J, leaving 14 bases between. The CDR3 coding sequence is TGTGCCAGCAGTTACTCTGGGAGCGACGAGCAGTACTTC. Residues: CASSYSGSDEQYF.

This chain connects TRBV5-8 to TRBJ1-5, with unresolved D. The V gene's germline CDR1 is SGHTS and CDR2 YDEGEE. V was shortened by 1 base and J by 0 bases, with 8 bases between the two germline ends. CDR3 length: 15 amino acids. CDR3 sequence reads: CASSLNSYSNQPQHF. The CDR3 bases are TGTGCCAGCAGCTTGAACAGCTATAGCAATCAGCCCCAGCATTTT.

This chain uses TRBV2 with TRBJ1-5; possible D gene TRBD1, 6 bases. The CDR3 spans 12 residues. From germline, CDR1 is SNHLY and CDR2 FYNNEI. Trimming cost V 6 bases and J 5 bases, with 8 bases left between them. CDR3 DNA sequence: TGTGCCAGCAGGGACAGTGATCAGCCCCAGCATTTT. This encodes CASRDSDQPQHF.

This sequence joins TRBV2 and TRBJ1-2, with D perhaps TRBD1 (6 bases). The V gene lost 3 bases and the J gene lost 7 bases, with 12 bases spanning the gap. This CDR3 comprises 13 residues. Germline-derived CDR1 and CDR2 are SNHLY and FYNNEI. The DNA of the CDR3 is TGTGCCAGCAGTGATGCAGGGGTATTTGGCTACACCTTC. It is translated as CASSDAGVFGYTF.

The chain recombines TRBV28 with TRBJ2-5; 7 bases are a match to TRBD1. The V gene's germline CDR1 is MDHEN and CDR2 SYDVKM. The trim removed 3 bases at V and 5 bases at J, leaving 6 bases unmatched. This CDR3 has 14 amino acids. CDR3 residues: CASSLQGVAETQYF. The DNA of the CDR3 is TGTGCCAGCAGTTTGCAGGGGGTGGCGGAGACCCAGTACTTC.

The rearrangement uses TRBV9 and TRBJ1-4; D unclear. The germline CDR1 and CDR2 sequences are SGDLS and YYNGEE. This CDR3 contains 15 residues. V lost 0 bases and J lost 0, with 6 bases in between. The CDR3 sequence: CASSVDSATNEKLFF. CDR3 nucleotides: TGTGCCAGCAGCGTAGACAGTGCAACTAATGAAAAACTGTTTTTT.

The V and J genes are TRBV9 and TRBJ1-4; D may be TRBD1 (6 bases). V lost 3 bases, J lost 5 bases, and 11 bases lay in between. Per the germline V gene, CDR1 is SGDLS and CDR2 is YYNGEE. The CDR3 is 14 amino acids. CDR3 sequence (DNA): TGTGCCAGCAGCGCTGAAGGGGGAAATGAAAAACTGTTTTTT. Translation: CASSAEGGNEKLFF.

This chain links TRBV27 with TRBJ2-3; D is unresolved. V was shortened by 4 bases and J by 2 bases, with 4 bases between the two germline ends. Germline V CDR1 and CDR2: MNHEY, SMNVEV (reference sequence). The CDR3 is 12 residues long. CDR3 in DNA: TGTGCCAGCAGTTCCCACACAGATACGCAGTATTTT. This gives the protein CASSSHTDTQYF.

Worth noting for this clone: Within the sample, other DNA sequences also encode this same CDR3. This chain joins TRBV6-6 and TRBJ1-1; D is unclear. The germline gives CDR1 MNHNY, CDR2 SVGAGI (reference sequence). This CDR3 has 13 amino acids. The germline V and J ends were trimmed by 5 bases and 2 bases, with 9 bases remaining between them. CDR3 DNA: TGTGCCAGCAGTCTGCCGGGAAACACTGAAGCTTTCTTT. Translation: CASSLPGNTEAFF.

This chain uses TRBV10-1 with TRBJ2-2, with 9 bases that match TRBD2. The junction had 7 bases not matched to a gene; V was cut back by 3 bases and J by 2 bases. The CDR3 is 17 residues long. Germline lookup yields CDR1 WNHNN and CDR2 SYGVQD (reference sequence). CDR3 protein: CASSDFAGGPNTGELFF. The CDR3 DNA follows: TGCGCCAGCAGTGACTTCGCGGGGGGGCCTAACACCGGGGAGCTGTTTTTT.

CDR3 protein: CASSYRGRTEAFF. The CDR3 DNA reads as TGTGCCAGCAGTTACAGGGGGCGGACTGAAGCTTTCTTT. This chain connects TRBV6-5 to TRBJ1-1; TRBD1 agrees at 7 bases. The V segment lost 2 bases and the J segment 5 bases; nucleotides outside the gene matches: 2. Germline V CDR1 and CDR2: MNHEY, SVGAGI. The CDR3 has 13 amino acids.

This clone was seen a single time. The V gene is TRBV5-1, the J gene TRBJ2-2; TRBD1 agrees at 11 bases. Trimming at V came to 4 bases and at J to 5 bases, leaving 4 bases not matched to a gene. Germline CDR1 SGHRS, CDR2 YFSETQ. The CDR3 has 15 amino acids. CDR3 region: CASSPGTGGTGELFF. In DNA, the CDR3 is TGCGCCAGCAGCCCCGGGACAGGGGGGACCGGGGAGCTGTTTTTT.